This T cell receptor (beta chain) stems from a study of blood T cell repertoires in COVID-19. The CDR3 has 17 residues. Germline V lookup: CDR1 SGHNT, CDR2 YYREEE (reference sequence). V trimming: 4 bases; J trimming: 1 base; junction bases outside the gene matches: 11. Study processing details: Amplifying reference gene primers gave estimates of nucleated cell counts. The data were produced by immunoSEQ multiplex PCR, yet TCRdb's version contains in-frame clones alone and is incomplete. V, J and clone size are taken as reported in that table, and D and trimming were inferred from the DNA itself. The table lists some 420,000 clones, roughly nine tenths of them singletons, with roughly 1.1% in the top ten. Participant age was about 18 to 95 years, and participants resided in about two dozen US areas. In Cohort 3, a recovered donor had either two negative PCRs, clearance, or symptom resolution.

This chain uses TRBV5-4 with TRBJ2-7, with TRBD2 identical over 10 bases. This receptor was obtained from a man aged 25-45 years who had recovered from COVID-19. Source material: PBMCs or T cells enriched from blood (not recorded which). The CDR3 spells CASSNQQRGGLSYEQYF. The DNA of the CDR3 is TGTGCCAGCAGCAACCAACAGCGGGGGGGGCTTTCCTACGAGCAGTACTTC.